These 4 T cell receptor beta chains originate from one sample sequenced in a study of cytomegalovirus exposure and HLA in healthy donors. Primers included in the PCR were 60 Vbeta and 13 Jbeta primers. Using immunoSEQ multiplex PCR, the repertoire was profiled, and TCRdb retains in-frame clones only, with some absent. Of 100,000 to 140,000 clones in the sample, 77% were seen once. The sample consisted of PBMCs. The receptors shown here come from a male donor in good health and CMV-seronegative.

J is TRBJ1-4 and V is TRBV25-1, with D maybe TRBD1 (5 bases). In germline, CDR1 is MGHDK, CDR2 SYGVNS. V was trimmed by 1 base and J by 0 bases, leaving 12 bases between them. The CDR3 covers 17 residues. The CDR3 loop reads CASSESWGTATNEKLFF. The CDR3 DNA follows: TGTGCCAGCAGTGAATCATGGGGCACGGCAACTAATGAAAAACTGTTTTTT.

This chain links TRBV18 with TRBJ1-2; D might be TRBD1 (6 bases). V shed 3 bases and J shed 8 bases, with 13 bases lying between them. The germline CDR1 and CDR2 sequences are KGHSH and LQKENI. The CDR3 spans 13 residues. CDR3 protein: CASSPRGGEGYTF. The DNA for the CDR3 is TGTGCCAGCTCACCGCGAGGGGGAGAAGGCTACACCTTC. The full variable domain, with the rest looked up from reference TRBV18 and TRBJ1-2, is NAGVMQNPRHLVRRRGQEARLRCSPMKGHSHVYWYRQLPEEGLKFMVYLQKENIIDESGMPKERFSAEFPKEGPSILRIQQVVRGDSAAYFCASSPRGGEGYTFGSGTRLTVV.

This clone was observed a single time. The gene calls are TRBV5-1 and TRBJ1-1; D unclear. CDR1 is SGHRS and CDR2 is YFSETQ in the germline V gene. The CDR3 length is 15 residues. The germline V and J ends were trimmed by 4 bases and 5 bases, with 18 bases remaining between them. This CDR3 is CASSPDWIYPTEAFF. In nucleotides, the CDR3 is TGCGCCAGCAGCCCGGACTGGATTTACCCTACTGAAGCTTTCTTT.

This clone came up once. The V call is TRBV2, the J call TRBJ1-2; 10 nucleotides agree with TRBD1. J lost 5 bases, V lost 10 bases, and 10 bases had no gene match. Per germline, CDR1 SNHLY and CDR2 FYNNEI. The CDR3 covers 14 residues. In nucleotides, the CDR3 is TGTGCCACCTCACCGGACAGGGGGTATTATGGCTACACCTTC. The encoded protein is CATSPDRGYYGYTF.